This is a list of T cell receptor beta chains from one sample in a study of blood T cell repertoires in COVID-19. Libraries were prepared by immunoSEQ multiplex PCR; TCRdb keeps only in-frame clonotypes and omits some of them. Seen here are 150,000 or so clones, roughly 76% observed once, and the top ten hold 7.5% to 9.5%. Sequenced material: peripheral blood. These TCRs come from a human donor with acute or convalescent COVID-19. The donor label of this sample is uncertain. Each CDR3 is given with its conserved first and last residue. The order of the fields is D gene, J gene, V gene, clone size, CDR3 DNA, CDR3 protein. D genes are given only for firm matches. A row's size may be missing; if present it is once, few, many or a size class.

d_gene: TRBD1
j_gene: TRBJ1-3
v_gene: TRBV7-6
abundance: .
CDR3nt: TGTGCCAGCAGCCGCGGGACAGGAAGGGCTGACTCTGGAAACACCATATATTTT
CDR3aa: CASSRGTGRADSGNTIYF

d_gene: .
j_gene: TRBJ2-6
v_gene: TRBV7-9
abundance: .
CDR3nt: TGTGCCAGCAGCTTATTTCCCGCTGGGGCCAACGTCCTGACTTTC
CDR3aa: CASSLFPAGANVLTF

d_gene: .
j_gene: TRBJ2-4
v_gene: TRBV4-1
abundance: .
CDR3nt: TGCGCCAGCAGCCAAGACAGGGACAAAAACATTCAGTACTTC
CDR3aa: CASSQDRDKNIQYF

d_gene: .
j_gene: TRBJ2-1
v_gene: TRBV7-9
abundance: once
CDR3nt: TGTGCCAGCAGCTTTGGAGGGGATGAGCAGTTCTTC
CDR3aa: CASSFGGDEQFF

d_gene: TRBD2
j_gene: TRBJ2-5
v_gene: TRBV13
abundance: few
CDR3nt: TGTGCCAGCAGCTTAACCTTTACTAGCGGGGTCGGAGAGACCCAGTACTTC
CDR3aa: CASSLTFTSGVGETQYF

d_gene: TRBD1
j_gene: TRBJ1-1
v_gene: TRBV11-1
abundance: .
CDR3nt: TGTGCCAGCAGCCAAGGGGACAGGGGGCCCACTGAAGCTTTCTTT
CDR3aa: CASSQGDRGPTEAFF

d_gene: .
j_gene: TRBJ1-5
v_gene: TRBV16
abundance: .
CDR3nt: TGTGCCAGCAGCCAATCGATTGACAGAAATCAGCCCCAGCATTTT
CDR3aa: CASSQSIDRNQPQHF

d_gene: .
j_gene: TRBJ2-6
v_gene: TRBV10-3
abundance: .
CDR3nt: TGTGCCATCAACTCCGCGCAGGCTACCTCTGGGGCCAACGTCCTGACTTTC
CDR3aa: CAINSAQATSGANVLTF

d_gene: .
j_gene: TRBJ1-2
v_gene: TRBV30
abundance: .
CDR3nt: TGTGCCTGGAGTGTGGGGCACCTGGGGTACTATGGCTACACCTTC
CDR3aa: CAWSVGHLGYYGYTF

d_gene: .
j_gene: TRBJ1-1
v_gene: TRBV9
abundance: .
CDR3nt: TGTGCCAGCAGCCCCCAAACATTAAGCAGGGAGAACACTGAAGCTTTCTTT
CDR3aa: CASSPQTLSRENTEAFF

d_gene: .
j_gene: TRBJ1-1
v_gene: TRBV4-1
abundance: .
CDR3nt: TGCGCCAGCAGCCAACTAGGGGAGGATACTGAAGCTTTCTTT
CDR3aa: CASSQLGEDTEAFF

d_gene: .
j_gene: TRBJ1-2
v_gene: TRBV7-6
abundance: .
CDR3nt: TGTGCCAGCAGCTTAGAAGCCCCTAGGAGGGAGGGAAACTATGGCTACACCTTC
CDR3aa: CASSLEAPRREGNYGYTF

d_gene: .
j_gene: TRBJ1-2
v_gene: TRBV5-1
abundance: .
CDR3nt: TGCGCCAGCAGCCCGGCCCAGGACATCTATGGCTACACCTTC
CDR3aa: CASSPAQDIYGYTF

d_gene: .
j_gene: TRBJ1-6
v_gene: TRBV6-5
abundance: .
CDR3nt: TGTGCCAGCACGATGGTGGCAAATTCACCCCTCCACTTT
CDR3aa: CASTMVANSPLHF

d_gene: .
j_gene: TRBJ1-1
v_gene: TRBV27
abundance: .
CDR3nt: TGTGCCAGCAGTTTACAGGGGCTGGGCACTGAAGCTTTCTTT
CDR3aa: CASSLQGLGTEAFF

d_gene: .
j_gene: TRBJ1-2
v_gene: TRBV6-1
abundance: .
CDR3nt: TGTGCCAGCAGTGAACCGGGGGTCTTGGGCTACACCTTC
CDR3aa: CASSEPGVLGYTF

d_gene: .
j_gene: TRBJ1-6
v_gene: TRBV7-8
abundance: .
CDR3nt: TGTGCCAGCAGCTTAGCAAACAGTTATAATTCACCCCTCCACTTT
CDR3aa: CASSLANSYNSPLHF

d_gene: TRBD1
j_gene: TRBJ2-7
v_gene: TRBV10-3
abundance: .
CDR3nt: TGTGCCATCAGTGGGGGAGGGACAGGGGGTTCCGAGCAGTACTTC
CDR3aa: CAISGGGTGGSEQYF

d_gene: .
j_gene: TRBJ1-6
v_gene: TRBV24-1
abundance: .
CDR3nt: TGTGCCACCAGTGATGGGAGGAATTCACCCCTCCACTTT
CDR3aa: CATSDGRNSPLHF

d_gene: TRBD1
j_gene: TRBJ1-3
v_gene: TRBV11-2
abundance: .
CDR3nt: TGTGCCAGCAGCTTAGCCATACAGGGGGCTTTCGGAAACACCATATATTTT
CDR3aa: CASSLAIQGAFGNTIYF

d_gene: TRBD1
j_gene: TRBJ1-2
v_gene: TRBV4-2
abundance: .
CDR3nt: TGTGCCAGCAGCCAAGCCAGGGGGCTCAACTATGGCTACACCTTC
CDR3aa: CASSQARGLNYGYTF

d_gene: TRBD1
j_gene: TRBJ2-5
v_gene: TRBV5-6
abundance: .
CDR3nt: TGTGCCAGCAGCTTGGGGACAGGGAGGGAGACCCAGTACTTC
CDR3aa: CASSLGTGRETQYF

d_gene: .
j_gene: TRBJ1-1
v_gene: TRBV6-6
abundance: .
CDR3nt: TGTGCCAGCAGTTCATCCCCGGGGGTTGAGGCTTTCTTT
CDR3aa: CASSSSPGVEAFF

d_gene: .
j_gene: TRBJ1-2
v_gene: TRBV3-1/TRBV3-2
abundance: .
CDR3nt: TGTGCCAGCACGAAGGGAGCGGCCATGCATGGCTACACCTTC
CDR3aa: CASTKGAAMHGYTF

d_gene: TRBD2
j_gene: TRBJ2-5
v_gene: TRBV25-1
abundance: .
CDR3nt: TGTGCCAGCAGTGAATCGAATAGCGGGGGGCCGGGAACCCAGTACTTC
CDR3aa: CASSESNSGGPGTQYF

d_gene: .
j_gene: TRBJ1-4
v_gene: TRBV11-3
abundance: few
CDR3nt: TGTGCCAGCAGACCCCCACCGGAAGTAGGGGATGAAAAACTGTTTTTT
CDR3aa: CASRPPPEVGDEKLFF

d_gene: .
j_gene: TRBJ1-1
v_gene: TRBV18
abundance: .
CDR3nt: TGTGCCAGCTCACCATGGAGGACGGGCACTGAAGCTTTCTTT
CDR3aa: CASSPWRTGTEAFF

d_gene: .
j_gene: TRBJ1-5
v_gene: TRBV24-1
abundance: .
CDR3nt: TGTGCCACCAGTGATCCTCTCGGGGGATTTAATCAGCCCCAGCATTTT
CDR3aa: CATSDPLGGFNQPQHF

d_gene: .
j_gene: TRBJ1-3
v_gene: TRBV20-1
abundance: .
CDR3nt: TGCAGTGCTAGTGGCAGAACCAAAAACACCATATATTTT
CDR3aa: CSASGRTKNTIYF

d_gene: TRBD1
j_gene: TRBJ1-2
v_gene: TRBV9
abundance: .
CDR3nt: TGTGCCAGCAGCGTAGATGGGACAGGGGCCTATGGCTACACCTTC
CDR3aa: CASSVDGTGAYGYTF

d_gene: TRBD1
j_gene: TRBJ1-2
v_gene: TRBV6-5
abundance: few
CDR3nt: TGTGCCAGCAACACAGGGGATGATGGCTACACCTTC
CDR3aa: CASNTGDDGYTF

d_gene: TRBD1
j_gene: TRBJ1-2
v_gene: TRBV5-4
abundance: .
CDR3nt: TGTGCCAGCAGCCCCCACGGACAGGCCAACTATGGCTACACCTTC
CDR3aa: CASSPHGQANYGYTF

d_gene: .
j_gene: TRBJ1-2
v_gene: TRBV7-9
abundance: .
CDR3nt: TGTGCCAGCAGCCCCCGGGATCAGGCCTATGGCTACACCTTC
CDR3aa: CASSPRDQAYGYTF

d_gene: .
j_gene: TRBJ1-1
v_gene: TRBV5-1
abundance: few
CDR3nt: TGCGCCAGCAGCTTGGGGGGCGGGAAGTGGACTGAAGCTTTCTTT
CDR3aa: CASSLGGGKWTEAFF

d_gene: TRBD1
j_gene: TRBJ2-2
v_gene: TRBV2
abundance: .
CDR3nt: TGTGCCAGCCGCAGAACTCCTACAGGGGCCGGGGAGCTGTTTTTT
CDR3aa: CASRRTPTGAGELFF

d_gene: .
j_gene: TRBJ1-5
v_gene: TRBV27
abundance: few
CDR3nt: TGTGCCAGCAGTTTTGGGGGGAGGAATCAGCCCCAGCATTTT
CDR3aa: CASSFGGRNQPQHF

d_gene: .
j_gene: TRBJ1-1
v_gene: TRBV19
abundance: many
CDR3nt: TGTGCCAGTAGTATGGGCTGGGACACTGAAGCTTTCTTT
CDR3aa: CASSMGWDTEAFF

d_gene: TRBD2
j_gene: TRBJ2-1
v_gene: TRBV9
abundance: .
CDR3nt: TGTGCCAGCAGCGTAGATAGCGGGGGGAACAATGAGCAGTTCTTC
CDR3aa: CASSVDSGGNNEQFF

d_gene: .
j_gene: TRBJ2-4
v_gene: TRBV6-5
abundance: .
CDR3nt: TGTGCCAGCAGACGGTCGACGGGAAACATTCAGTACTTC
CDR3aa: CASRRSTGNIQYF

d_gene: .
j_gene: TRBJ1-5
v_gene: TRBV11-2
abundance: .
CDR3nt: TGTGCCAGCAGCTTAGCTTGGGGCGGGGGGTGGCCCCAGCATTTT
CDR3aa: CASSLAWGGGWPQHF

d_gene: TRBD1
j_gene: TRBJ1-2
v_gene: TRBV3-1/TRBV3-2
abundance: .
CDR3nt: TGTGCCAGCAGCCAAGCGACAGGGGGTACCTATGGCTACACCTTC
CDR3aa: CASSQATGGTYGYTF

d_gene: TRBD2
j_gene: TRBJ2-3
v_gene: TRBV5-1
abundance: .
CDR3nt: TGCGCCAGCACTTCAACAGCGGGGAGTTCCACAGATACGCAGTATTTT
CDR3aa: CASTSTAGSSTDTQYF